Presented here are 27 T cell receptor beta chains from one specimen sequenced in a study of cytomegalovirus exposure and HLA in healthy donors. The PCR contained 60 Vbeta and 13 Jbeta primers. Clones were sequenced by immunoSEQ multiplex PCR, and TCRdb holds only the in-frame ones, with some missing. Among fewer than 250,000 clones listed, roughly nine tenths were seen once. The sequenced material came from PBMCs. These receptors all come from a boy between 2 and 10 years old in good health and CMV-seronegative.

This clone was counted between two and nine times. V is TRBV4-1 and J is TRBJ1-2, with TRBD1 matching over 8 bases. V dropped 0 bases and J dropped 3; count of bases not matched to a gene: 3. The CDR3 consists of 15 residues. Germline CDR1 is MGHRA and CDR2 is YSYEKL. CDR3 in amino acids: CASSQDAGGYYGYTF. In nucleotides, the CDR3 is TGCGCCAGCAGCCAAGATGCAGGGGGCTACTATGGCTACACCTTC.

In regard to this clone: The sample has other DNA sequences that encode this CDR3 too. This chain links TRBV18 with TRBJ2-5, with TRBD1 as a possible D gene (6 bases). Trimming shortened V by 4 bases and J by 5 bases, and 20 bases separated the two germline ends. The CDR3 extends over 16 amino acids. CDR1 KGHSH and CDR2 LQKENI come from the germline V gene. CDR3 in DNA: TGTGCCAGCTCACTACGATCGACAGGCGGGCAGGAGACCCAGTACTTC. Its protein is CASSLRSTGGQETQYF.

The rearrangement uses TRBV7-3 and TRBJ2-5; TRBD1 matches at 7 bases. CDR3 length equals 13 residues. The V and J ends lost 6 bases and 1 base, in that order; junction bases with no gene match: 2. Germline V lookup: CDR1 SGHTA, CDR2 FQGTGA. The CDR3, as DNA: TGTGCCAGCAGGGGACAGACCCAAGAGACCCAGTACTTC. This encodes CASRGQTQETQYF.

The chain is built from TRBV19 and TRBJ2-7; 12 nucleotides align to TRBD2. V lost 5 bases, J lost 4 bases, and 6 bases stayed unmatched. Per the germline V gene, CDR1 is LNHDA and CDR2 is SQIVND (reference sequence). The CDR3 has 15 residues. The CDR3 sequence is CASSPLAGGLYEQYF. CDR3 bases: TGTGCCAGTAGTCCCCTAGCGGGAGGGCTGTACGAGCAGTACTTC.

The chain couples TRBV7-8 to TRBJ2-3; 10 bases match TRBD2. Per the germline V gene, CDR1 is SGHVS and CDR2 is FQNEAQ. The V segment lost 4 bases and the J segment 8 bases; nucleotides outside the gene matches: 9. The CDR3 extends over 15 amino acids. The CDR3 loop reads CASSSKSGRVITQYF. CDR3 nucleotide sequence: TGTGCCAGCAGCTCGAAGAGCGGGAGGGTGATTACGCAGTATTTT.

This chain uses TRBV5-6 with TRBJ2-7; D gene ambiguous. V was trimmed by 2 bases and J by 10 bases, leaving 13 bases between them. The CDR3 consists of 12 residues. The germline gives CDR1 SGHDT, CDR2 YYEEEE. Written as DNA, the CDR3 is TGTGCCAGCAGCTTTTTTGAGCAAAGTCAGTACTTC. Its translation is CASSFFEQSQYF.

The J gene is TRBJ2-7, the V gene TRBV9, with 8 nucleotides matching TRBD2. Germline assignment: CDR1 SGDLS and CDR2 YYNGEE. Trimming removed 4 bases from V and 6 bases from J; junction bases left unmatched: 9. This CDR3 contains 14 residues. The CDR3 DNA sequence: TGTGCCAGCAGCCCCTTCGGACTAGCCAGCGAGCAGTACTTC. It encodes CASSPFGLASEQYF.

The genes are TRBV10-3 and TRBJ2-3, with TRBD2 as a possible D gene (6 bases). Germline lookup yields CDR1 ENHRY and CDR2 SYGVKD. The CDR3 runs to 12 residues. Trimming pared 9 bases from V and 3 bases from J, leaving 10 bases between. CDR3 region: CAIGRGTDTQYF. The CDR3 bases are TGTGCCATTGGTCGGGGGACAGATACGCAGTATTTT.

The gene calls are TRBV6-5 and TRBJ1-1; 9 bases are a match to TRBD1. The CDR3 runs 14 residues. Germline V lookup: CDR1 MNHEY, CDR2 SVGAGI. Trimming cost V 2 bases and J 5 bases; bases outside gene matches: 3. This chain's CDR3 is CASSYGQGWTEAFF. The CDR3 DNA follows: TGTGCCAGCAGTTACGGACAGGGGTGGACTGAAGCTTTCTTT.

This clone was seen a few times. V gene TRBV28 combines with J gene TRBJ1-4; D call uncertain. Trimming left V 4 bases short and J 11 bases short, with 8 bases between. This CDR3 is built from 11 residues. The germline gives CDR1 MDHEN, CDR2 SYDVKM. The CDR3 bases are TGTGCCAGCAGTTCACGTGGCAAACTGTTTTTT. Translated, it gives CASSSRGKLFF. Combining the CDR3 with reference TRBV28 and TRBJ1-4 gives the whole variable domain DVKVTQSSRYLVKRTGEKVFLECVQDMDHENMFWYRQDPGLGLRLIYFSYDVKMKEKGDIPEGYSVSREKKERFSLILESASTNQTSMYLCASSSRGKLFFGSGTQLSVL.

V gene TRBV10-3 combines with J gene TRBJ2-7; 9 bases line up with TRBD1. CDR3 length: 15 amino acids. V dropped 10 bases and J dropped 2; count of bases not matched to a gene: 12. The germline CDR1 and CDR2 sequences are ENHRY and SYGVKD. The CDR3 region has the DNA TGTGCCACCTCCTTCTCGGGACAGGGCGCCTACGAGCAGTACTTC. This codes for CATSFSGQGAYEQYF.

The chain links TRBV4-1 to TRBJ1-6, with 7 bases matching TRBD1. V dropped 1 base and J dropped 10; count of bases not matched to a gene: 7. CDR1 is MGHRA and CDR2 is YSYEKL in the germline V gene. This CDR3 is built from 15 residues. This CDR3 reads CASSQGQGVYSPLHF. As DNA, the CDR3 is TGCGCCAGCAGCCAAGGTCAGGGGGTCTACTCACCCCTCCACTTT.

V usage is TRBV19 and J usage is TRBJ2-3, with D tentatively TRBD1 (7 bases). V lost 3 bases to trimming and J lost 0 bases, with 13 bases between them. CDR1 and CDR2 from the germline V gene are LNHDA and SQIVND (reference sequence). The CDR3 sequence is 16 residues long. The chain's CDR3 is CASSMMRDSSTDTQYF. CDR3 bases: TGTGCCAGTAGTATGATGCGGGACAGTAGCACAGATACGCAGTATTTT.

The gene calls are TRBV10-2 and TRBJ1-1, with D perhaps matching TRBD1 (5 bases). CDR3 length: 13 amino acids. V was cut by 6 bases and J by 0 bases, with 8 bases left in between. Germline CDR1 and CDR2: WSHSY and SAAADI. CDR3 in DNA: TGCGCCAGCAGGGGACTCCTGAACACTGAAGCTTTCTTT. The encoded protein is CASRGLLNTEAFF.

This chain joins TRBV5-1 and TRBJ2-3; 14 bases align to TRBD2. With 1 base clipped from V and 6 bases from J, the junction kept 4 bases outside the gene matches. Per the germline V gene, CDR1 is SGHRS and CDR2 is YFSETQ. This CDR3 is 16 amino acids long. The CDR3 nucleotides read TGCGCCAGCAGCTTGTCGGGACTAGCGGGAGAGGATACGCAGTATTTT. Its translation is CASSLSGLAGEDTQYF. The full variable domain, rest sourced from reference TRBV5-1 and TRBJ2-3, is KAGVTQTPRYLIKTRGQQVTLSCSPISGHRSVSWYQQTPGQGLQFLFEYFSETQRNKGNFPGRFSGRQFSNSRSEMNVSTLELGDSALYLCASSLSGLAGEDTQYFGPGTRLTVL.

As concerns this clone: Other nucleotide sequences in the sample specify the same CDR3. The CDR3 protein is CAWSVLAGNQPQHF. Written as DNA, the CDR3 is TGTGCCTGGAGTGTACTAGCGGGGAATCAGCCCCAGCATTTT. The chain is built from TRBV30 and TRBJ1-5, with unresolved D. CDR3 length equals 14 residues. CDR1 is GTSNPN, CDR2 SVGIG, per germline (reference sequence). Deletions cut 0 bases from V and 4 bases from J, with 10 bases between.

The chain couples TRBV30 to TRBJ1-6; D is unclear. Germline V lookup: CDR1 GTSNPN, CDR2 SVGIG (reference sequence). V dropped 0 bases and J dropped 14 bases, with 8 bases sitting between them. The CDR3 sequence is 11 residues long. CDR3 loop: CAWSVDGALHF. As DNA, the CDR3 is TGTGCCTGGAGTGTAGACGGGGCCCTCCACTTT.

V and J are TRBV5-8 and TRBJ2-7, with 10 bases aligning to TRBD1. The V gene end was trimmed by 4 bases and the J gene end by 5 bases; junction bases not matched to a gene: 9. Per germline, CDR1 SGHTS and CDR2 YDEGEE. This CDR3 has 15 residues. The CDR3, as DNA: TGTGCCAGCAGCCTGATCGACAGGGGGCTGCACGAGCAGTACTTC. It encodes CASSLIDRGLHEQYF.

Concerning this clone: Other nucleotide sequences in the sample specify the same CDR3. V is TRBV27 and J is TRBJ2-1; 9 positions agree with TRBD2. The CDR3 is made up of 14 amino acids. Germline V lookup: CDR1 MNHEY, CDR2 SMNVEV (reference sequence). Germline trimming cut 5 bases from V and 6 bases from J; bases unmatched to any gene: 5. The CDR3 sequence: CASSPGLAGNEQFF. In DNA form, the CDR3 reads TGTGCCAGCAGTCCGGGACTAGCAGGCAATGAGCAGTTCTTC.

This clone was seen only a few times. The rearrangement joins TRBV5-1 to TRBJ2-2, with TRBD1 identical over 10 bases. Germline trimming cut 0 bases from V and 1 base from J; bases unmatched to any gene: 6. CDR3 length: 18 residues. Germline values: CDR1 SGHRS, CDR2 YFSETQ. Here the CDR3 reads CASSLEGTGVGNTGELFF. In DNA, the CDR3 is TGCGCCAGCAGCTTGGAAGGGACAGGGGTCGGGAACACCGGGGAGCTGTTTTTT.

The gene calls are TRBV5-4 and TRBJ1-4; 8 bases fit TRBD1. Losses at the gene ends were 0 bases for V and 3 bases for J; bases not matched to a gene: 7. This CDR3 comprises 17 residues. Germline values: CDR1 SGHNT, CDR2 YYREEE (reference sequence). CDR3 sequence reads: CASSLEAGGASNEKLFF. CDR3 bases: TGTGCCAGCAGCTTGGAGGCAGGGGGCGCTTCTAATGAAAAACTGTTTTTT.

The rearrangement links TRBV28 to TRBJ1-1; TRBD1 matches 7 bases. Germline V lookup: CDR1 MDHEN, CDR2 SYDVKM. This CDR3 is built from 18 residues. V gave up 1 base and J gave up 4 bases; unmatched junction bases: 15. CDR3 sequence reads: CASSLSLGGSGLFTEAFF. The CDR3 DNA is TGTGCCAGCAGTTTATCTTTAGGGGGCTCAGGACTTTTCACTGAAGCTTTCTTT. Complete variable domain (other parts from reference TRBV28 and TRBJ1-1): DVKVTQSSRYLVKRTGEKVFLECVQDMDHENMFWYRQDPGLGLRLIYFSYDVKMKEKGDIPEGYSVSREKKERFSLILESASTNQTSMYLCASSLSLGGSGLFTEAFFGQGTRLTVV.

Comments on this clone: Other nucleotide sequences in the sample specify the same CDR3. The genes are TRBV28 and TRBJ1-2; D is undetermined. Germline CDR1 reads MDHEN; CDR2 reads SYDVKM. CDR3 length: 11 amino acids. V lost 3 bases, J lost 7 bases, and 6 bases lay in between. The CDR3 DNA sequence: TGTGCCAGCAGTTTTCGAGGTGGCTACACCTTC. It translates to CASSFRGGYTF.

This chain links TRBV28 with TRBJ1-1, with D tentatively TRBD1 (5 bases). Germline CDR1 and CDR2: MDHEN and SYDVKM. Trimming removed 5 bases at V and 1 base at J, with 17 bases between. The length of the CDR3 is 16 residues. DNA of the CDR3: TGTGCCAGCAGTCCTCCCCGCGGGACGGCGAACACTGAAGCTTTCTTT. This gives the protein CASSPPRGTANTEAFF.

As DNA, the CDR3 is TGTGCCAGCAGCCCGACAGGGGCCTACGAGCAGTACTTC. Translation gives CASSPTGAYEQYF. The chain recombines TRBV28 with TRBJ2-7; 8 bases line up with TRBD1. Germline CDR1 and CDR2: MDHEN and SYDVKM. This CDR3 contains 13 residues. V was pared by 6 bases and J by 2 bases, with 3 bases of the junction left unmatched. The full variable domain, its missing parts supplied by reference TRBV28 and TRBJ2-7, is DVKVTQSSRYLVKRTGEKVFLECVQDMDHENMFWYRQDPGLGLRLIYFSYDVKMKEKGDIPEGYSVSREKKERFSLILESASTNQTSMYLCASSPTGAYEQYFGPGTRLTVT.

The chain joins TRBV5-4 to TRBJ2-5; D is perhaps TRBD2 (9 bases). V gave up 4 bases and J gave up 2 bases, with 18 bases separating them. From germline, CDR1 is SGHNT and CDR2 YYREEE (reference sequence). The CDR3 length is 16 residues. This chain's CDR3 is CASSQGAGGPQETQYF. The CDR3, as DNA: TGTGCCAGCAGCCAGGGGGCGGGGGGGCCTCAAGAGACCCAGTACTTC.

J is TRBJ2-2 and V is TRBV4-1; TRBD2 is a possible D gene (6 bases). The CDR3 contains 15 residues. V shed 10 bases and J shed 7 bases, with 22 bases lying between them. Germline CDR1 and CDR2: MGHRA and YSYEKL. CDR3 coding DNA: TGCGCCACCAGGTTCGGAGGGAGTGTTGACGGGGAGCTGTTTTTT. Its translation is CATRFGGSVDGELFF.